Presented here are 31 T cell receptor beta chains from one specimen sequenced in a study of T-cell memory formation after mild COVID-19. Using its own MiXCR run on the 5' RACE reads, TCRdb lists one record per CDR3 protein. This sample has about 290,000 distinct CDR3 sequences, with 15% to 20% found just once. Sequencing used PBMCs or a T cell subset sorted from them (not recorded which). The source of these receptors is a young man who had mild COVID-19 (a few samples of this study predate the infection). Cell type and time point are not known.

This clonotype was observed at least ten times. The chain joins TRBV5-1 to TRBJ2-4, with 8 bases lining up with TRBD2. The CDR3 spans 13 residues. Germline loops: CDR1 SGHRS, CDR2 YFSETQ. V shed 4 bases, J shed 15 bases, and the junction held 12 bases outside the gene matches. This CDR3 is CASSPTAGEIRYF. The CDR3 nucleotides read TGCGCCAGCAGCCCCACAGCGGGGGAAATTAGGTACTTC.

This clonotype showed up many times. This chain uses TRBV5-1 with TRBJ1-2; TRBD1 matches 8 bases. CDR1 and CDR2 from the germline V gene are SGHRS and YFSETQ. V gave up 4 bases and J gave up 6 bases; unmatched junction bases: 5. This CDR3 is built from 13 residues. The CDR3 reads CASSPDRVHGYTF. CDR3 DNA: TGCGCCAGCAGCCCGGACAGGGTGCATGGCTACACCTTC.

The V gene is TRBV6-4, the J gene TRBJ2-2; TRBD2 aligns across 7 bases. J gave up 3 bases and V 3 bases, and 1 base lay outside the gene matches. Germline V lookup: CDR1 MRHNA, CDR2 SNTAGT. The CDR3 runs 14 residues. CDR3 DNA: TGTGCCAGCAGTGAAAGCGGGGACACCGGGGAGCTGTTTTTT. Translating it yields CASSESGDTGELFF.

In this sample, this clonotype turned up a few times. The gene calls are TRBV20-1 and TRBJ1-2; possible D gene TRBD1, 5 bases. Trimming took 2 bases from V and 2 from J, leaving 21 bases between them. This CDR3 contains 17 residues. The germline V gene encodes CDR1 DFQATT and CDR2 SNEGSKA (reference sequence). The CDR3 loop reads CSARSPSPAGRNYGYTF. Written as DNA, the CDR3 is TGCAGTGCTAGATCCCCTAGCCCAGCAGGGCGGAACTATGGCTACACCTTC.

V is TRBV2 and J is TRBJ1-1, with TRBD1 as a possible D gene (5 bases). Germline lookup yields CDR1 SNHLY and CDR2 FYNNEI. The CDR3 covers 14 residues. V lost 8 bases to trimming and J lost 0 bases, with 13 bases between them. This CDR3 is CASLLDKLNTEAFF. The CDR3 nucleotides read TGTGCCAGCTTACTGGACAAGCTGAACACTGAAGCTTTCTTT.

This clonotype has a handful of counts. For the CDR3, the DNA is TGTGCCAGTAGCCCACGGGACAGGTACACTGAAGCTTTCTTT. Its translation: CASSPRDRYTEAFF. The V and J genes are TRBV19 and TRBJ1-1; 8 nucleotides agree with TRBD1. This CDR3 has 14 residues. The V gene end was trimmed by 6 bases and the J gene end by 3 bases; junction bases not matched to a gene: 6. From germline, CDR1 is LNHDA and CDR2 SQIVND (reference sequence).

This chain links TRBV20-1 with TRBJ2-4; 9 bases line up with TRBD2. This CDR3 has 14 amino acids. Germline V lookup: CDR1 DFQATT, CDR2 SNEGSKA (reference sequence). Unmatched junction bases numbered 2, after V lost 4 bases and J lost 1 base. CDR3 nucleotide sequence: TGCAGTGCTACTCTAGCGGGGGCCAAAAACATTCAGTACTTC. Its protein is CSATLAGAKNIQYF.

This clonotype showed up just a few times. The gene calls are TRBV12-3 or TRBV12-4 and TRBJ2-2; D is undetermined. Trimming removed 3 bases from V and 1 base from J, with 9 bases in between. The CDR3 has 15 amino acids. The DNA for the CDR3 is TGTGCCAGCAGTTTCGCGACAATGAACACCGGGGAGCTGTTTTTT. Protein sequence: CASSFATMNTGELFF.

This clonotype was picked up many times. J is TRBJ2-1 and V is TRBV10-2; 10 bases line up with TRBD2. Unmatched junction bases numbered 6, after V lost 4 bases and J lost 9 bases. CDR1 and CDR2 (germline): WSHSY, SAAADI. The CDR3 contains 14 residues. The CDR3 DNA is TGCGCCAGCAGTGTAAGCGGGGGGGCTAGTGAGCAGTTCTTC. Translated: CASSVSGGASEQFF.

This clonotype was observed a few times. This sequence joins TRBV6-5 and TRBJ1-2; 7 positions agree with TRBD1. This CDR3 is 15 amino acids long. The V and J ends lost 4 bases and 8 bases, in that order; junction bases with no gene match: 13. In germline, CDR1 is MNHEY, CDR2 SVGAGI. CDR3 amino acids: CASSSIPTGRIGYTF. The CDR3, as DNA: TGTGCCAGCAGTTCAATTCCGACAGGGAGAATCGGCTACACCTTC.

This clonotype has more than one count but fewer than ten. This sequence joins TRBV6-2 or TRBV6-3 and TRBJ2-4; 15 bases fit TRBD2. CDR1 is MNHEY, CDR2 SVGEGT, per germline. This CDR3 is built from 16 residues. The J segment lost 5 bases and the V segment lost 6 bases, leaving 5 bases of the junction unmatched. Written as DNA, the CDR3 is TGTGCCAGCAGCCCCGGGACTAGCGGGGGGCAAAACATTCAGTACTTC. Protein: CASSPGTSGGQNIQYF.

This clonotype was recorded many times. The CDR3 DNA is TGTGCCAGCAGCCCCCGGGGCCTAGAGACCCAGTACTTC. It yields the protein CASSPRGLETQYF. The rearrangement links TRBV7-9 to TRBJ2-5; D could derive from TRBD1 or TRBD2 (5 bases each). The germline gives CDR1 SEHNR, CDR2 FQNEAQ (reference sequence). Trimming stripped 5 bases from V and 4 bases from J, with 11 bases between. This CDR3 is built from 13 residues.

CDR3 DNA: TGTGCCAGCACCCGGGACAGCCAGAACACCGGGGAGCTGTTTTTT. This codes for CASTRDSQNTGELFF. The chain employs TRBV7-9 and TRBJ2-2, with 7 bases aligning to TRBD1. The CDR3 loop spans 15 amino acids. The germline V gene encodes CDR1 SEHNR and CDR2 FQNEAQ (reference sequence). With V trimmed by 7 bases and J by 1 base, 6 bases remained unmatched.

The chain is built from TRBV6-5 and TRBJ1-5, with D possibly being TRBD1 (5 bases). The CDR3 sequence is 13 residues long. Germline CDR1 reads MNHEY; CDR2 reads SVGAGI. Trimming stripped 5 bases from V and 7 bases from J, with 12 bases between. The CDR3 DNA reads TGTGCCAGCAGTGGGGACGTTCGACAGCCCCAGCATTTT. It translates to CASSGDVRQPQHF.

In its sample, this clonotype was seen many times. The chain combines TRBV4-3 with TRBJ1-5; no reliable D call. Germline values: CDR1 LGHNA, CDR2 YSLEER. V gave up 0 bases and J gave up 0 bases, with 9 bases separating them. The CDR3 is 16 amino acids. As DNA, the CDR3 is TGCGCCAGCAGCCAAGATTGGACCAATAGCAATCAGCCCCAGCATTTT. Encoded protein: CASSQDWTNSNQPQHF.

This clonotype was seen many times. V usage is TRBV27 and J usage is TRBJ1-5; D is unclear. CDR1 MNHEY and CDR2 SMNVEV come from the germline V gene (reference sequence). The CDR3 runs to 15 residues. V lost 2 bases to trimming and J lost 5 bases, with 13 bases between them. CDR3 sequence (DNA): TGTGCCAGCAGTTTACGATATCGTGGAGATCAGCCCCAGCATTTT. This sequence encodes CASSLRYRGDQPQHF.

This chain uses TRBV28 with TRBJ1-4, with TRBD1 matching 7 bases. Looked up from germline, CDR1 is MDHEN and CDR2 is SYDVKM. V gave up 6 bases and J gave up 8 bases; unmatched junction bases: 9. This CDR3 contains 14 residues. CDR3 protein: CASSVDRVDEKLFF. The CDR3 DNA is TGTGCCAGCAGCGTCGACAGGGTCGACGAAAAACTGTTTTTT.

This clonotype was counted only a few times. The rearrangement links TRBV6-5 to TRBJ1-5; D not certain. This CDR3 is 13 amino acids long. CDR1 and CDR2 from the germline V gene are MNHEY and SVGAGI. Trimming shortened V by 2 bases and J by 5 bases, and 7 bases separated the two germline ends. The DNA of the CDR3 is TGTGCCAGCAGTTACACAGTTCATCAGCCCCAGCATTTT. This encodes CASSYTVHQPQHF.

This clonotype was counted a few times. V and J are TRBV6-5 and TRBJ2-1; TRBD1 is a possible D gene (6 bases). This CDR3 is built from 13 residues. Trimming removed 5 bases at V and 9 bases at J, with 14 bases between. Germline lookup yields CDR1 MNHEY and CDR2 SVGAGI. CDR3 sequence: CASSLGTTSEQFF. CDR3 coding DNA: TGTGCCAGCAGTCTCGGGACAACAAGTGAGCAGTTCTTC.

The chain employs TRBV4-1 and TRBJ2-5, with TRBD1 matching over 8 bases. Losses at the gene ends were 3 bases for V and 4 bases for J; bases not matched to a gene: 10. The germline gives CDR1 MGHRA, CDR2 YSYEKL. The CDR3 sequence is 16 residues long. The DNA of the CDR3 is TGCGCCAGCAGCCATCCGGGACAGGACTCTGGAGAGACCCAGTACTTC. It encodes CASSHPGQDSGETQYF.

This clonotype showed up many times. The CDR3 here is CASSPWAGGKNTQYF. In DNA form, the CDR3 reads TGTGCCAGCAGCCCCTGGGCAGGGGGCAAGAATACGCAGTATTTT. V is TRBV7-8 and J is TRBJ2-3; the match to TRBD1 covers 8 bases. The germline V gene has CDR1 SGHVS and CDR2 FQNEAQ. The CDR3 consists of 15 residues. V dropped 5 bases and J dropped 7; count of bases not matched to a gene: 11.

This clonotype was detected ten times or more. The rearrangement joins TRBV12-3 or TRBV12-4 to TRBJ2-2; D is perhaps TRBD2 (6 bases). This CDR3 region has 16 residues. V gave up 1 base and J gave up 1 base, with 10 bases separating them. Here the CDR3 reads CASSLGRVGNTGELFF. CDR3 sequence (DNA): TGTGCCAGCAGTTTAGGGAGGGTCGGGAACACCGGGGAGCTGTTTTTT.

The V call is TRBV9, the J call TRBJ2-5, with TRBD2 identical over 8 bases. V shed 0 bases, J shed 1 base, and the junction held 5 bases outside the gene matches. The length of the CDR3 is 16 residues. The germline gives CDR1 SGDLS, CDR2 YYNGEE. The CDR3 here is CASSVALAGSQETQYF. The CDR3 coding sequence is TGTGCCAGCAGCGTAGCGCTAGCGGGTAGCCAAGAGACCCAGTACTTC.

In this sample, this clonotype turned up once. The chain has TRBV19 and TRBJ2-6; D tentatively reads TRBD1 or TRBD2 (7 bases each). V was shortened by 10 bases and J by 6 bases, with 22 bases between the two germline ends. The CDR3 contains 16 residues. The germline CDR1 and CDR2 sequences are LNHDA and SQIVND (reference sequence). The CDR3 nucleotides are TGTGCCACCCATACCCAGGGGGGGCCGAAGGCCAACGTCCTGACTTTC. Protein sequence: CATHTQGGPKANVLTF.

This rearrangement joins TRBV9 to TRBJ2-7; D remains ambiguous. This CDR3 region has 15 residues. V lost 0 bases and J 4 bases, leaving 14 bases between the germline ends. Germline CDR1 and CDR2: SGDLS and YYNGEE. CDR3 sequence reads: CASSVDLSSAYEQYF. The CDR3, as DNA: TGTGCCAGCAGCGTAGACTTAAGTTCGGCATACGAGCAGTACTTC.

This clonotype was seen a few times. The chain is built from TRBV7-7 and TRBJ2-3; 9 bases map to TRBD2. Germline lookup yields CDR1 SSHAT and CDR2 FNYEAQ (reference sequence). The CDR3 runs to 15 residues. V lost 0 bases, J lost 8 bases, and 6 bases stayed unmatched. The CDR3 protein is CASSLAAGGLGTQYF. CDR3 DNA sequence: TGTGCCAGCAGCTTAGCAGCGGGGGGCCTTGGTACGCAGTATTTT.

The chain employs TRBV6-6 and TRBJ1-5; D perhaps matches TRBD1 (5 bases). Germline CDR1 MNHNY, CDR2 SVGAGI (reference sequence). Trimming removed 6 bases at V and 2 bases at J, with 23 bases between. The CDR3 extends over 18 amino acids. In DNA form, the CDR3 reads TGTGCCAGCAGCCGCACGCCCCCAGACAGTAAGCGCAATCAGCCCCAGCATTTT. This sequence encodes CASSRTPPDSKRNQPQHF.

A single count supports this clonotype. V usage is TRBV11-1 and J usage is TRBJ2-3; D remains unclear. From germline, CDR1 is SGHAT and CDR2 FQDESV (reference sequence). CDR3 length: 13 amino acids. V gave up 6 bases and J gave up 4 bases, with 11 bases separating them. DNA for the CDR3: TGTGCCAGCAGACATCAGTCAGCAGATACGCAGTATTTT. Translated: CASRHQSADTQYF.

The sample holds a few counts of this clonotype. The rearrangement links TRBV20-1 to TRBJ2-3; D not certain. The CDR3 sequence is 13 residues long. Germline assignment: CDR1 DFQATT and CDR2 SNEGSKA (reference sequence). Trimming stripped 3 bases from V and 2 bases from J, with 9 bases between. The CDR3 sequence is CSASSGPTDTQYF. The CDR3 DNA reads as TGCAGTGCTAGCTCCGGGCCCACAGATACGCAGTATTTT.

This clonotype was observed a handful of times. The chain joins TRBV20-1 to TRBJ2-1, with 13 bases fitting TRBD2. Germline CDR1 DFQATT, CDR2 SNEGSKA (reference sequence). This CDR3 comprises 15 residues. V lost 5 bases to trimming and J lost 8 bases; unmatched junction nucleotides: 9. CDR3 nucleotides: TGCAGTGCTGGACTAGCGGGGGATTACAATGATGAGCAGTTCTTC. Its translation: CSAGLAGDYNDEQFF.

The chain joins TRBV18 to TRBJ1-6; 7 bases are shared with TRBD1. The CDR3 loop spans 16 amino acids. The trim removed 1 base at V and 5 bases at J, leaving 5 bases unmatched. Looked up from germline, CDR1 is KGHSH and CDR2 is LQKENI. The CDR3 reads CASSPREGADNSPLHF. CDR3 nucleotides: TGTGCCAGCTCACCACGCGAGGGGGCCGATAATTCACCCCTCCACTTT.